This T cell receptor (beta chain) is from a study of blood T cell repertoires in COVID-19. Across the whole study: Spain, Italy and the United States supplied samples that represented acute and convalescent COVID-19. In each case, the material was cDNA or gDNA derived from T cells, B-cell-depleted T cells, or PBMCs.

The V gene lost 1 base and the J gene lost 0 bases, with 10 bases spanning the gap. The CDR3 totals 15 residues. The germline CDR1 and CDR2 sequences are SGHRS and YFSETQ. In the original workflow: Using reference gene primer amplification, nucleated cell counts were estimated. Profiled with immunoSEQ multiplex PCR; TCRdb holds only in-frame clones, not every one. For V, J and clone size, that table is used; D and trimming come from the DNA. The sample includes about 59,000 clones, around 80% of them seen just once. The rearrangement links TRBV5-1 to TRBJ1-2; D is ambiguous. Sequenced material: peripheral blood. This TCR derives from a woman in her 70s with acute or convalescent COVID-19. CDR3 protein: CASSLSSDPNYGYTF. CDR3 nucleotide sequence: TGCGCCAGCAGCTTGAGTTCAGATCCTAACTATGGCTACACCTTC.